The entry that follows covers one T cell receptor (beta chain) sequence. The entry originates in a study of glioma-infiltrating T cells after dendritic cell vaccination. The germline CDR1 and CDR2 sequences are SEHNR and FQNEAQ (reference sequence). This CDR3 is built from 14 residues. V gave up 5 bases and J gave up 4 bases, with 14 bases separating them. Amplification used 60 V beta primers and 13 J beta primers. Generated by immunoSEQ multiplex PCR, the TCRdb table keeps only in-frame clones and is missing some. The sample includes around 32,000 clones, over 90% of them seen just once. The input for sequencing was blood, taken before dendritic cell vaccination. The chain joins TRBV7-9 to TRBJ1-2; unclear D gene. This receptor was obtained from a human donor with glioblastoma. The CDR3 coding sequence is TGTGCCAGCAGCCCGACCTCGGGTACCTATGGCTACACCTTC. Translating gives CASSPTSGTYGYTF.